The next 15 T cell receptor beta chains were all read from a single sample in a study of post-analysis software for immune sequencing data. Presence of unique molecular identifiers characterized the TCR beta cDNA libraries. TCRdb re-called the PCR reads through MiXCR, storing one row per CDR3 protein. The sample has 150,000 or so distinct CDR3 sequences, roughly 40% seen once. Here the sequenced sample was blood, taken after autologous hematopoietic stem cell transplantation. Every receptor here comes from a girl between 10 and 17 years old with multiple sclerosis.

This clonotype has just a few counts. V is TRBV5-1 and J is TRBJ2-5; D possibly matches TRBD1 or TRBD2 (5 bases each). The V gene lost 3 bases and the J gene lost 2 bases, with 8 bases spanning the gap. Germline values: CDR1 SGHRS, CDR2 YFSETQ. CDR3 length equals 13 residues. The CDR3 region is CASSWGSQETQYF. Here the CDR3 DNA reads TGCGCCAGCAGCTGGGGGAGTCAAGAGACCCAGTACTTC.

This clonotype has just a few counts. V is TRBV4-1 and J is TRBJ1-5; tentative D call: TRBD1 (5 bases). The V end was cut by 4 bases, the J end by 4 bases, with 17 bases between. This CDR3 region has 16 residues. Germline V gene sequence: CDR1 MGHRA, CDR2 YSYEKL. The CDR3 DNA reads TGCGCCAGCAGCCCCGGAGGGCCGGGGGAGAATCAGCCCCAGCATTTT. Translated: CASSPGGPGENQPQHF.

This clonotype was found once. V is TRBV20-1 and J is TRBJ2-1; the D gene is possibly TRBD2 (6 bases). With 6 bases removed from V and 4 bases from J, the gap between germline ends came to 19 bases. This CDR3 spans 15 amino acids. Germline V gene lookup returns CDR1 DFQATT and CDR2 SNEGSKA (reference sequence). The DNA for the CDR3 is TGCAGTGCAACATCGGGAGAGGCGGCGTACAATGAGCAGTTCTTC. As protein: CSATSGEAAYNEQFF.

The chain joins TRBV4-2 to TRBJ2-5; 13 nucleotides line up with TRBD2. The end of the DNA aligns better with TRBJ2-7, so the J call may be wrong. CDR3 size: 18 residues. Germline V gene lookup returns CDR1 LGHNA and CDR2 YNFKEQ. The CDR3 is CASSQEGLAGRLSYEQYF. The CDR3 DNA sequence: TGTGCCAGCAGCCAAGAGGGACTAGCGGGACGCCTATCCTACGAGCAGTACTTC.

This clonotype was detected a few times. The chain combines TRBV12-5 with TRBJ2-5; 9 positions match TRBD2. The DNA end favors TRBJ2-7, so the J call may be wrong. Germline CDR1 is LGHNT and CDR2 is FRNRAP. The CDR3 totals 16 residues. CDR3 DNA: TGTGCTAGTGGTTTAGACCGAGGGACTAGCCCGTACGAGCAGTACTTC. Amino acids: CASGLDRGTSPYEQYF.

This chain uses TRBV19 with TRBJ2-6; possibly TRBD1 for D (6 bases). The V end was cut by 8 bases, the J end by 15 bases, with 26 bases between. Germline-derived CDR1 and CDR2 are LNHDA and SQIVND (reference sequence). The CDR3 consists of 15 residues. The CDR3 spells CASARGRGYSTSLTF. Written as DNA, the CDR3 is TGTGCCAGTGCCAGGGGCAGAGGGTATTCAACGTCCCTGACTTTC.

The V and J genes are TRBV5-1 and TRBJ2-7; 9 bases align to TRBD1. V shed 0 bases, J shed 3 bases, and the junction held 4 bases outside the gene matches. CDR1 SGHRS and CDR2 YFSETQ come from the germline V gene. The CDR3 covers 15 residues. The CDR3: CASSLGDREHYEQYF. DNA of the CDR3: TGCGCCAGCAGCTTGGGGGACAGGGAGCACTACGAGCAGTACTTC.

V gene TRBV7-2 combines with J gene TRBJ2-1, with a weak D call TRBD2 (6 bases). The V gene's germline CDR1 is SGHTA and CDR2 FQGNSA. This CDR3 region has 12 residues. V lost 4 bases and J lost 9, with 10 bases in between. CDR3 region: CASSSQGLEQFF. For the CDR3, the DNA is TGTGCCAGCAGCTCCCAGGGACTTGAGCAGTTCTTC.

This clonotype was seen more than once but under ten times. The V and J genes are TRBV7-8 and TRBJ2-4; possibly TRBD2 for D (5 bases). Germline loops: CDR1 SGHVS, CDR2 FQNEAQ. CDR3 length equals 16 residues. V lost 1 base and J 0 bases, leaving 10 bases between the germline ends. The CDR3 reads CASSLGVGVAKNIQYF. The CDR3 DNA reads TGTGCCAGCAGCTTAGGGGTGGGAGTAGCCAAAAACATTCAGTACTTC.

The chain recombines TRBV2 with TRBJ2-5; D might be TRBD1 or TRBD2, each matching 5 bases. Germline lookup yields CDR1 SNHLY and CDR2 FYNNEI. Trimming stripped 7 bases from V and 1 base from J, with 13 bases between. This CDR3 comprises 14 residues. CDR3 coding DNA: TGTGCCAGCATTCGGGGAAGGGGCCAAGAGACCCAGTACTTC. It is translated as CASIRGRGQETQYF.

This clonotype came up a few times. This chain connects TRBV19 to TRBJ1-2, with D possibly being TRBD1 (6 bases). The germline V gene encodes CDR1 LNHDA and CDR2 SQIVND (reference sequence). V dropped 3 bases and J dropped 4 bases, with 21 bases sitting between them. CDR3 length: 17 residues. The chain's CDR3 is CASSIRAGASVGYGYTF. The DNA for the CDR3 is TGTGCCAGTAGTATTCGGGCAGGGGCGAGTGTAGGCTATGGCTACACCTTC.

In its sample, this clonotype was seen a few times. The chain couples TRBV4-2 to TRBJ2-1, with D possibly TRBD2 on 6 matching bases. The germline CDR1 and CDR2 sequences are LGHNA and YNFKEQ. V was shortened by 1 base and J by 4 bases, with 14 bases between the two germline ends. The CDR3 runs to 16 residues. The CDR3 region is CASSQGGDSIYNEQFF. The CDR3 coding sequence is TGTGCCAGCAGCCAAGGTGGGGACTCCATATACAATGAGCAGTTCTTC.

This clonotype was counted only a few times. This sequence joins TRBV20-1 and TRBJ1-2, with a weak D call TRBD1 (6 bases). V was pared by 5 bases and J by 4 bases, with 17 bases between. CDR1 is DFQATT, CDR2 SNEGSKA, per germline (reference sequence). CDR3 length: 14 amino acids. CDR3 sequence (DNA): TGCAGTGCTGTCCGGGACAAACTCCTCTATGGCTACACCTTC. Protein product: CSAVRDKLLYGYTF.

The V and J genes are TRBV9 and TRBJ2-1; D uncertain. From germline, CDR1 is SGDLS and CDR2 YYNGEE. This CDR3 has 15 residues. Trimming stripped 0 bases from V and 6 bases from J, with 13 bases between. Here the CDR3 reads CASSVDVGVGNEQFF. The CDR3 DNA follows: TGTGCCAGCAGCGTAGATGTTGGTGTGGGCAATGAGCAGTTCTTC.

The chain uses TRBV5-1 and TRBJ2-1; 11 bases line up with TRBD2. This CDR3 has 18 amino acids. V lost 3 bases to trimming and J lost 4 bases; unmatched junction nucleotides: 12. CDR1 is SGHRS, CDR2 YFSETQ, per germline. CDR3 sequence: CASSSSGGRNSAYNEQFF. CDR3 nucleotides: TGCGCCAGCAGCTCTAGCGGGGGGCGTAATTCAGCTTACAATGAGCAGTTCTTC. The full variable domain, its missing parts supplied by reference TRBV5-1 and TRBJ2-1, is KAGVTQTPRYLIKTRGQQVTLSCSPISGHRSVSWYQQTPGQGLQFLFEYFSETQRNKGNFPGRFSGRQFSNSRSEMNVSTLELGDSALYLCASSSSGGRNSAYNEQFFGPGTRLTVL.